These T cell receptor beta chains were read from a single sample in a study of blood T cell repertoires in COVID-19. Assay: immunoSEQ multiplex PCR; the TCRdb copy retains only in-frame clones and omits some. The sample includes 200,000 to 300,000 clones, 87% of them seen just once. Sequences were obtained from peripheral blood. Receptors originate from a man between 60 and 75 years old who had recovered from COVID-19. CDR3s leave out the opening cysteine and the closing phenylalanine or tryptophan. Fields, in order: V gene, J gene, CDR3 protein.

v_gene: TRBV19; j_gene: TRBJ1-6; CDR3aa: ASSIIGGQANSPLH
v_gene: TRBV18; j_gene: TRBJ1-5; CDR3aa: ASSPGQTYQPQH
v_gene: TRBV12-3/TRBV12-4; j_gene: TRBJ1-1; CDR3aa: ASSPTGFSEAF
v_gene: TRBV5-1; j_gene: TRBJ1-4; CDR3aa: ASSSRPGTNEKLF
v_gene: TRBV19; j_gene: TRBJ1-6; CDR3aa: ASSRGQGESPLH
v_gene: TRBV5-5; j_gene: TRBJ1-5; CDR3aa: ASSFTGSSNQPQH
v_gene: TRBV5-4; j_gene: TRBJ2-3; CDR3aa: ASSGWSLGGGQSDTQY
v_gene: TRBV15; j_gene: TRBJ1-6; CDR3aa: ATSAAPSPLH
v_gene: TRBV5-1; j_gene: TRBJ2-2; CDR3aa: ASSLWLLDNTGELF
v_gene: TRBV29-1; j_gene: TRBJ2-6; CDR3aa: SVLASEANVLT
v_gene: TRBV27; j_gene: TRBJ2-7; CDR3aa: ASRTGTASYEQY
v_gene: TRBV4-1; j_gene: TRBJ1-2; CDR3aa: ASSQDPWDSYGYT
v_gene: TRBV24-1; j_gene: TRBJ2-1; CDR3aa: ATSVAGREGNEQF
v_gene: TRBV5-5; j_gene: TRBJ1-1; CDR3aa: ASSPRVGGITEAF
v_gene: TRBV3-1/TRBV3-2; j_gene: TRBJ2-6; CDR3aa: ASSQGAGFISGANVLT
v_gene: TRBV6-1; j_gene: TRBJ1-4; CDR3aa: ASSEASTVNEKLF
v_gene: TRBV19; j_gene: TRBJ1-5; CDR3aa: ASSRQGAEPQH
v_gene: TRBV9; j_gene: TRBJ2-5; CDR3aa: ASSVEGLAGGIQETQY
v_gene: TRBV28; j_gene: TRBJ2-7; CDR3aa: ASSLARRAYEQY
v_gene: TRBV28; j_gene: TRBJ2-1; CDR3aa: ASSFILRGYNEQF
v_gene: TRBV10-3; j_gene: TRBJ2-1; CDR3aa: AIKSGQGAESSNEQF
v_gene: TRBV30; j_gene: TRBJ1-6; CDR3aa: AWSFIGGSPLH
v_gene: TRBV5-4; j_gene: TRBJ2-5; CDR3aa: ASSPTGGRETQY
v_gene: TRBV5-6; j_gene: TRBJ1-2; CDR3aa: ASSLNGYGYT
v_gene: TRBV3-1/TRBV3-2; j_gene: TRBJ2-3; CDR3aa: ASSPRTGRTDTQY
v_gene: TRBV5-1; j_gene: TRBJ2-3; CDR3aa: ASRTSTDTQY
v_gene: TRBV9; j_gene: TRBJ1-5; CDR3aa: ASSPRTAGGPQH
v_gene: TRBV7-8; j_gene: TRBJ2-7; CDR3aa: ASSLGLGGREDEQY
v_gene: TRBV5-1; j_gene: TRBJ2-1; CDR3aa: ASSPYQTYNEQF
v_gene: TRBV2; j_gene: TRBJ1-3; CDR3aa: ASTPPGSGNTIY
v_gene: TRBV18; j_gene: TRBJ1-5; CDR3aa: ASSPQGQNNQPQH
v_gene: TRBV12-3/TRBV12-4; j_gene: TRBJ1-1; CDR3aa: ASSFQGASEAF
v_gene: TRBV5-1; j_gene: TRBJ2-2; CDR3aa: ASSFLRSDRGYTGELF
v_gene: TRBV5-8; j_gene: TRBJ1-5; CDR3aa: ASRLDRGGIGGNQPQH
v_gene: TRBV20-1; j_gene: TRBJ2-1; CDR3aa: SARPGVEQF
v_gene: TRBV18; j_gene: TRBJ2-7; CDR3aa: ASSPGQGAEQY
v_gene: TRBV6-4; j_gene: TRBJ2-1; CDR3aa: ASSDTLAGGYEQF
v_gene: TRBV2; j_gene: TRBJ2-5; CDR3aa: ASSDPGQETQY
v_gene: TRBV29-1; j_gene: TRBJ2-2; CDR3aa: SVGLAGGPDTGELF
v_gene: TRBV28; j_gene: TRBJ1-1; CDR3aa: ASSSGDGNTEAF
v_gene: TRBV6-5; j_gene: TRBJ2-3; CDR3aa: ASSSPGVRGADTQY
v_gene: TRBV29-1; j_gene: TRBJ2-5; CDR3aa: SVRPLDRGGGETQY
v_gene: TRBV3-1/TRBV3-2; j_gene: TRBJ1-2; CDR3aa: ASSQYGTGNGYT
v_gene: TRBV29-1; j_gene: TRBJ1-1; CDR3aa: SVTPGTGNMNTEAF
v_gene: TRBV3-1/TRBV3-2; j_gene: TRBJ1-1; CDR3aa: ASSQVGRRAF
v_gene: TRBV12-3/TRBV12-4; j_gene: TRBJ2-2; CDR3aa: ASSRGNTGELF
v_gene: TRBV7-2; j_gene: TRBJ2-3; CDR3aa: ASSLGQTSGADTQY
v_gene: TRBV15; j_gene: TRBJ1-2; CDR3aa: ATSRSGGDYGYT
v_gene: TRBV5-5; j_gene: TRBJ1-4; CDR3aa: ASSRVHKEKLF
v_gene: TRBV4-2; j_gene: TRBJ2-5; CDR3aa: ASSQSWSNQETQY
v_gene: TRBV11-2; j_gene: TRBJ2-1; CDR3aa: ASSFWRGDEQF
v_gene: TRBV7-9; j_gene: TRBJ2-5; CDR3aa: ASSPNDGGPQETQY
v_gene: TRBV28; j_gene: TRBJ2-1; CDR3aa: ASSSTGGFSSYNEQF
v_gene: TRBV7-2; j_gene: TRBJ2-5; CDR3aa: ASRRLAGGGETQY
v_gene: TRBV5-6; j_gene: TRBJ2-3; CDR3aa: ASSFQSDTQY
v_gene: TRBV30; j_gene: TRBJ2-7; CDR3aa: AWSVQGRSYEQY
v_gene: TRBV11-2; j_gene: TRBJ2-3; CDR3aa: ASSLDRGTDTQY
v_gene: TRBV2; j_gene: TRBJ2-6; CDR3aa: ASARGPGANVLT
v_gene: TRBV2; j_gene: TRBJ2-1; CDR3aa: ASSLTSPSGNEQF
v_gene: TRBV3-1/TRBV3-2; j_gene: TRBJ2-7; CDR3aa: ASSQGPGEQY